This TCR beta chain derives from a study of cytomegalovirus exposure and HLA in healthy donors. Study-wide findings and caveats: It was assumed in the presence/absence analyses that sequencing depth was roughly uniform across donors. Most TCR sequences were uncommon, yet certain public TCRs appeared in many donors. Association of roughly 17,000 TCR beta sequences with HLA alleles was found at 0.05 false discovery rate in a later analysis.

The V segment lost 4 bases and the J segment 3 bases; nucleotides outside the gene matches: 3. The CDR3 is 14 residues long. CDR1 and CDR2 (germline): KGHSH, LQKENI. Amplification used 60 Vbeta primers and 13 Jbeta primers. Libraries were prepared by immunoSEQ multiplex PCR; TCRdb keeps only in-frame clonotypes and omits some of them. This sample has some 70,000 clones; around 77% occur once, and the top ten carry about 5.7%. This clone was observed a handful of times. Antigen unknown. The clonotype comes from a man between 50 and 59 years old in good health and CMV-seronegative. This chain joins TRBV18 and TRBJ2-3; 8 bases fit TRBD1. The sequenced sample was PBMCs. CDR3 DNA sequence: TGTGCCAGCTCACGGGGACAGGTAACAGATACGCAGTATTTT. Translating gives CASSRGQVTDTQYF.